Below are 6 T cell receptor beta chains sequenced from a single sample in a study of CDR3 diversity in severe acne. TCRdb passed the PCR reads through MiXCR, listing each CDR3 protein once. The sample yields 90,000 or so distinct CDR3 sequences, about 48% seen once. Sequencing used blood. The source is a male donor in good health, serving as a control.

This chain joins TRBV20-1 and TRBJ2-3; a weak D match, TRBD1 (6 bases). The germline CDR1 and CDR2 sequences are DFQATT and SNEGSKA (reference sequence). The CDR3 covers 19 residues. Trimming stripped 6 bases from V and 2 bases from J, with 30 bases between. This CDR3 is CSAPDPGQTNYGYTDTQYF. DNA of the CDR3: TGCAGTGCACCAGATCCGGGACAAACTAACTATGGCTACACAGATACGCAGTATTTT.

This chain connects TRBV5-1 to TRBJ2-7, with 8 bases matching TRBD1. The trim removed 2 bases at V and 7 bases at J, leaving 14 bases unmatched. CDR1 SGHRS and CDR2 YFSETQ come from the germline V gene. The CDR3 is 16 residues long. DNA for the CDR3: TGCGCCAGCAGCTTCGGACAGGGCACTCAAACGGGGGAGCAGTACTTC. Translating it yields CASSFGQGTQTGEQYF. Full variable domain (rest looked up from reference TRBV5-1 and TRBJ2-7): KAGVTQTPRYLIKTRGQQVTLSCSPISGHRSVSWYQQTPGQGLQFLFEYFSETQRNKGNFPGRFSGRQFSNSRSEMNVSTLELGDSALYLCASSFGQGTQTGEQYFGPGTRLTVT.

A note on this clonotype: Its ends do not fully match the called genes, so a read error is possible. CDR3 sequence reads: CASSQGGRVGAGELFF. CDR3 coding DNA: TGTGCTAGCAGCCAAGGAGGCAGGGTGGGAGCCGGGGAGCTGTTTTTT. The chain recombines TRBV7-7 with TRBJ2-2; either TRBD1 or TRBD2 may fit D (5 bases each). The CDR3 is 16 residues long. Per the germline V gene, CDR1 is SSHAT and CDR2 is FNYEAQ (reference sequence).

A remark on this clonotype: The junction does not match germline at one end; this may be a read error. The gene calls are TRBV5-5 and TRBJ2-5; D is unresolved. The CDR3 covers 13 residues. Per germline, CDR1 SGHKS and CDR2 YYEKEE (reference sequence). This CDR3 is CASSFSKAETQYF. The CDR3 coding sequence is TGCGCCAGCAGCTTCTCAAAGGCAGAGACCCAGTACTTC.

The chain carries TRBV20-1 and TRBJ2-2, with a possible D match to TRBD2 (5 bases). The CDR3 consists of 13 residues. V dropped 3 bases and J dropped 6 bases, with 11 bases sitting between them. CDR1 is DFQATT, CDR2 SNEGSKA, per germline (reference sequence). The CDR3 spells CSARPIGAGELFF. The CDR3 region has the DNA TGCAGTGCTAGGCCGATCGGGGCCGGGGAGCTGTTTTTT.

The chain links TRBV20-1 to TRBJ2-7, with 13 bases that match TRBD2. J was trimmed by 0 bases and V by 5 bases; bases with no gene match: 4. Germline V gene sequence: CDR1 DFQATT, CDR2 SNEGSKA (reference sequence). There are 15 residues in the CDR3. The CDR3 loop is CSALGLAGNSYEQYF. DNA for the CDR3: TGCAGTGCTCTGGGACTAGCGGGGAACTCCTACGAGCAGTACTTC.